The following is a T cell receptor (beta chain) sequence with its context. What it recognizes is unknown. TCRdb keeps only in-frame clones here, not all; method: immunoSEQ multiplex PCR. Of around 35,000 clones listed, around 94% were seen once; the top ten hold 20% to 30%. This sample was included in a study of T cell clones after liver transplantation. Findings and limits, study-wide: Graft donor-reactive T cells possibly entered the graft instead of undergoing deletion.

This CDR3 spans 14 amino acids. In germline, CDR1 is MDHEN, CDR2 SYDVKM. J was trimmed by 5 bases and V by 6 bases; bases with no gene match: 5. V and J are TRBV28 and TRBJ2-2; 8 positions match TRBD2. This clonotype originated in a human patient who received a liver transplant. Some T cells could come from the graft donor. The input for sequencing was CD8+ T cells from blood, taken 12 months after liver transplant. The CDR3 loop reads CASSQAGETGELFF. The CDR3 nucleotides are TGTGCCAGCAGCCAAGCGGGAGAAACCGGGGAGCTGTTTTTT. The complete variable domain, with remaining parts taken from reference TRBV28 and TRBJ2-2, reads DVKVTQSSRYLVKRTGEKVFLECVQDMDHENMFWYRQDPGLGLRLIYFSYDVKMKEKGDIPEGYSVSREKKERFSLILESASTNQTSMYLCASSQAGETGELFFGEGSRLTVL.